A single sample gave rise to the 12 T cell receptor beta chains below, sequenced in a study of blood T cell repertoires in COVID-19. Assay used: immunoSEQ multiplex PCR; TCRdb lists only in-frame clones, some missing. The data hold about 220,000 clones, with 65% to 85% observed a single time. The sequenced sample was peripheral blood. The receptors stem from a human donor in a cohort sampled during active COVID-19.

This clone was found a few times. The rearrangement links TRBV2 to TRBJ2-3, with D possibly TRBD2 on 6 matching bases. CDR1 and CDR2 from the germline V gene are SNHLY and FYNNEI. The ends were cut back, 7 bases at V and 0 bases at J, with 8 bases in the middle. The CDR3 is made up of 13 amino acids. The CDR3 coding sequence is TGTGCCAGCACCGGGACTAGCACAGATACGCAGTATTTT. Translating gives CASTGTSTDTQYF.

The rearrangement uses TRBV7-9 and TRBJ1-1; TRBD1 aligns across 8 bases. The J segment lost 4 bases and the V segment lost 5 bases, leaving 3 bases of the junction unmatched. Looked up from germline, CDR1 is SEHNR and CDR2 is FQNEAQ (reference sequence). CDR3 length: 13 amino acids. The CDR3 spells CASSRQGTTEAFF. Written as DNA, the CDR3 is TGTGCCAGCAGCCGACAGGGGACCACTGAAGCTTTCTTT.

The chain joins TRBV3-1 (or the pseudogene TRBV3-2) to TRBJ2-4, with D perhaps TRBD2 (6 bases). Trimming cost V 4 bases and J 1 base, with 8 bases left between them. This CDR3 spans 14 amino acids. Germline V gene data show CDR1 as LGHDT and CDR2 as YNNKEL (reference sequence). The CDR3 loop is CASSLTSAKNIQYF. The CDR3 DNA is TGTGCCAGCAGCCTTACTAGCGCCAAAAACATTCAGTACTTC.

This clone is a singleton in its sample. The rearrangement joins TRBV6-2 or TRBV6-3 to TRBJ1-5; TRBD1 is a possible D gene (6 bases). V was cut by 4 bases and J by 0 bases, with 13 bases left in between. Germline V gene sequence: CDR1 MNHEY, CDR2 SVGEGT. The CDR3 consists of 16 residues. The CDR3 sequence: CASSSPRQASNQPQHF. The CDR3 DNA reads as TGTGCCAGCAGTTCGCCCAGACAGGCTAGCAATCAGCCCCAGCATTTT.

CDR3 loop: CASSQGLQSTGNTIYF. The CDR3, as DNA: TGCGCCAGCAGCCAAGGTCTACAGTCCACTGGAAACACCATATATTTT. V is TRBV4-1 and J is TRBJ1-3; D unclear. The CDR3 runs to 16 residues. Trimming stripped 1 base from V and 2 bases from J, with 12 bases between. Per germline, CDR1 MGHRA and CDR2 YSYEKL.

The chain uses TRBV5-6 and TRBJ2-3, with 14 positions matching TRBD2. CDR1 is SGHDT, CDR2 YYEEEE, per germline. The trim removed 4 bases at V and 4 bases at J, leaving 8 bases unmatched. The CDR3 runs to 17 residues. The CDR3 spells CASSMTSGGDGADTQYF. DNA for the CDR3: TGTGCCAGCAGCATGACTAGCGGGGGGGATGGCGCAGATACGCAGTATTTT.

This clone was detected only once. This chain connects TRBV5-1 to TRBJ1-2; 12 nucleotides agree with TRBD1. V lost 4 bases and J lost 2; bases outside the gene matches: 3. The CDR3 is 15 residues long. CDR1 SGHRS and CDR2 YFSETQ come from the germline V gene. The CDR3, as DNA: TGCGCCAGCAGCCTAGGGACAGGGGGCAACTATGGCTACACCTTC. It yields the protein CASSLGTGGNYGYTF.

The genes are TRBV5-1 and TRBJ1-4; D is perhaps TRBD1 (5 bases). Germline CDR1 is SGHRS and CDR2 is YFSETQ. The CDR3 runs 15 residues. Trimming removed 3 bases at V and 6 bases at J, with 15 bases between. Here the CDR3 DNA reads TGCGCCAGCAGCTCCGAACAGGAGTTCGATGAAAAACTGTTTTTT. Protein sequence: CASSSEQEFDEKLFF.

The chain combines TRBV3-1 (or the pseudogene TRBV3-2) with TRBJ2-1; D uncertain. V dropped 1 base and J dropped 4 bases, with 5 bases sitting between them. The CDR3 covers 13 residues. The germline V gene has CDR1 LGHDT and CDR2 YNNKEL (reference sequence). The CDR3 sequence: CASSQGSYNEQFF. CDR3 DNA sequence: TGTGCCAGCAGCCAAGGCAGTTACAATGAGCAGTTCTTC.

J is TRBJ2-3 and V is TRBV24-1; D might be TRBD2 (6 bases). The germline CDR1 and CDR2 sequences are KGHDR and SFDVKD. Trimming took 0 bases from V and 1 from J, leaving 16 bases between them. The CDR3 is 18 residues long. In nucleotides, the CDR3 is TGTGCCACCAGTGATTTGGGGGACGGGGGATGGGGCACAGATACGCAGTATTTT. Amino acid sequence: CATSDLGDGGWGTDTQYF.

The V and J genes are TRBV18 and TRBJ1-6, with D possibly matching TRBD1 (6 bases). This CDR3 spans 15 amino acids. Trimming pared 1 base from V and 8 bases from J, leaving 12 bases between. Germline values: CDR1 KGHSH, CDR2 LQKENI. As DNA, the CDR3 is TGTGCCAGCTCACCACGCACAGGGAGGGATTCACCCCTCCACTTT. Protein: CASSPRTGRDSPLHF.

The CDR3 loop reads CASSSRSFEAFF. CDR3 nucleotides: TGTGCCAGCAGTAGCCGGTCCTTTGAAGCTTTCTTT. The chain is built from TRBV28 and TRBJ1-1, with no clear D. The germline gives CDR1 MDHEN, CDR2 SYDVKM. Trimming pared 5 bases from V and 7 bases from J, leaving 11 bases between. The CDR3 sequence is 12 residues long.